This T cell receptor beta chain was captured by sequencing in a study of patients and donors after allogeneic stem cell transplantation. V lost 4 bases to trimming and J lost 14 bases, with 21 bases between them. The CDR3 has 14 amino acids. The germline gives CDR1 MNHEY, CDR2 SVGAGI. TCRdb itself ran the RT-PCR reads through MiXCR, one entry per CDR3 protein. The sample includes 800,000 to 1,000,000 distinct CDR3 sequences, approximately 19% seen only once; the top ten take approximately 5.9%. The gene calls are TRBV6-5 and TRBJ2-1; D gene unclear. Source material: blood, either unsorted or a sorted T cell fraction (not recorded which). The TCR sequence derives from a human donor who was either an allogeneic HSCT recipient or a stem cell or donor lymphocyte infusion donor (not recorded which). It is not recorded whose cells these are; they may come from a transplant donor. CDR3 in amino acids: CASSSTNGPLEEFF. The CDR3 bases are TGTGCCAGCAGTTCTACCAATGGGCCCTTGGAAGAGTTCTTC.